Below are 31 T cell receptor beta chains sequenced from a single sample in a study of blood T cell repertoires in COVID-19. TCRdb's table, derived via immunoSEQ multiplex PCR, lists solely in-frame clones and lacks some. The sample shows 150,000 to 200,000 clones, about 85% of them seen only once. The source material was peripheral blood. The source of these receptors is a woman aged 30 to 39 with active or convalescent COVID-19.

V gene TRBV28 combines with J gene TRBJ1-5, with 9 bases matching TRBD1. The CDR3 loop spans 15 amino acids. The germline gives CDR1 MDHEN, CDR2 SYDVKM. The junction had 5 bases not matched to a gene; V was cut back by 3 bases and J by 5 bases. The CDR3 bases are TGTGCCAGCAGTTTCGGACAGGGGCGGCATCAGCCCCAGCATTTT. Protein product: CASSFGQGRHQPQHF.

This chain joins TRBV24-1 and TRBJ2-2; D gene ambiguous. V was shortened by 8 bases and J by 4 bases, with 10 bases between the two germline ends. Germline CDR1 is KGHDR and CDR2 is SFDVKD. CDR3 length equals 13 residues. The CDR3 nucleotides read TGTGCCACCACAGCGCCTCTCACCGGGGAGCTGTTTTTT. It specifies CATTAPLTGELFF.

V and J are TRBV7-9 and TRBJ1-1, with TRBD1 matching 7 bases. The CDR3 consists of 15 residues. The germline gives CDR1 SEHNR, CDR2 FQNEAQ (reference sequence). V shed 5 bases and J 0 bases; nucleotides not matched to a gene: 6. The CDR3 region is CASSKIQGLNTEAFF. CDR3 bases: TGTGCCAGCAGCAAAATACAGGGGTTGAACACTGAAGCTTTCTTT.

The CDR3 protein is CAIRVSGAEETQYF. DNA of the CDR3: TGTGCCATCAGGGTTAGCGGGGCAGAAGAGACCCAGTACTTC. The V and J genes are TRBV10-3 and TRBJ2-5; TRBD2 aligns across 8 bases. Per the germline V gene, CDR1 is ENHRY and CDR2 is SYGVKD. The length of the CDR3 is 14 residues. Trimming at V came to 6 bases and at J to 3 bases, leaving 6 bases not matched to a gene.

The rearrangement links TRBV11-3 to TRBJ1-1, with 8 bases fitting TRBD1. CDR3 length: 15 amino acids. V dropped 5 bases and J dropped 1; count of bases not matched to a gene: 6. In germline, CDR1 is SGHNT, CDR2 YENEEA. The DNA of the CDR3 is TGTGCCAGCAGCCTACTAGGACAGGGGAACACTGAAGCTTTCTTT. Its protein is CASSLLGQGNTEAFF. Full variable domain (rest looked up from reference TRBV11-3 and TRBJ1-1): EAGVVQSPRYKIIEKKQPVAFWCNPISGHNTLYWYLQNLGQGPELLIRYENEEAVDDSQLPKDRFSAERLKGVDSTLKIQPAELGDSAVYLCASSLLGQGNTEAFFGQGTRLTVV.

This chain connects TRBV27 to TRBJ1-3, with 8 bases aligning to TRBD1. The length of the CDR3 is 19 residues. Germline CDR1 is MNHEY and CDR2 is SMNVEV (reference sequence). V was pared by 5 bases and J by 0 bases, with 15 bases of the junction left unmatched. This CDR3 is CASSPFGQGPYLSGNTIYF. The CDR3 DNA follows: TGTGCCAGCAGTCCATTCGGACAGGGCCCTTACCTCTCTGGAAACACCATATATTTT.

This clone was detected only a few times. The DNA of the CDR3 is TGTGCCAGCAGTTACTCCGCCCAGGCCTACAATGAGCAGTTCTTC. Its protein is CASSYSAQAYNEQFF. The V gene is TRBV6-5, the J gene TRBJ2-1; D is unclear. The ends were cut back, 0 bases at V and 2 bases at J, with 8 bases in the middle. The CDR3 contains 15 residues. CDR1 is MNHEY and CDR2 is SVGAGI in the germline V gene.

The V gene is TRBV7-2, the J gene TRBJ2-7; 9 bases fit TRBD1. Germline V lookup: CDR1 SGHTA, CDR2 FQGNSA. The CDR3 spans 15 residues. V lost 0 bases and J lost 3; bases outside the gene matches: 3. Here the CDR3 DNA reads TGTGCCAGCAGCTTAGCGACGGGACAGGGCTACGAGCAGTACTTC. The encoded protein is CASSLATGQGYEQYF.

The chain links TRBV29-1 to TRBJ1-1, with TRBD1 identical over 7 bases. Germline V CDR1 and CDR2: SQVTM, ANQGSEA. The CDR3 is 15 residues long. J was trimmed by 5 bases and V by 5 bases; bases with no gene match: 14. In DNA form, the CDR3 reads TGCAGCGTTAGGGGAATAACAGGGGACCGAACTGAAGCTTTCTTT. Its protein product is CSVRGITGDRTEAFF.

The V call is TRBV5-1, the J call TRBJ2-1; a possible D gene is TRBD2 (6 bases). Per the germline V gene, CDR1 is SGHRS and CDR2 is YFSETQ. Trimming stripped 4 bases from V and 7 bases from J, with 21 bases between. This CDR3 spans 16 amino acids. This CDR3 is CASSPLNSIRGNEQFF. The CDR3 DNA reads TGCGCCAGCAGCCCGCTCAACAGCATTCGGGGGAATGAGCAGTTCTTC. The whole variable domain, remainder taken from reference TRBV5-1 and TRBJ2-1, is KAGVTQTPRYLIKTRGQQVTLSCSPISGHRSVSWYQQTPGQGLQFLFEYFSETQRNKGNFPGRFSGRQFSNSRSEMNVSTLELGDSALYLCASSPLNSIRGNEQFFGPGTRLTVL.

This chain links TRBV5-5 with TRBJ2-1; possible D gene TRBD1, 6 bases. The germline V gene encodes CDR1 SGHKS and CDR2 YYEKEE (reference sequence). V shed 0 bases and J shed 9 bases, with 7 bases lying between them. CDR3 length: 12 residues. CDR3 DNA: TGTGCCAGCAGCTTGGTAGGGGGTGAGCAGTTCTTC. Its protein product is CASSLVGGEQFF.

In DNA, the CDR3 is TGCGCCAGCAACTGGGCAGGGAGGGGCGATGAGCAGTTCTTC. It specifies CASNWAGRGDEQFF. This chain uses TRBV5-1 with TRBJ2-1; 7 bases are a match to TRBD2. The ends lost 6 bases at V and 8 bases at J; junction bases unmatched: 11. The CDR3 loop spans 14 amino acids. Germline CDR1 is SGHRS and CDR2 is YFSETQ.

The CDR3 spells CASSLGGNYGYTF. CDR3 in DNA: TGTGCCAGCAGCTTAGGGGGCAACTATGGCTACACCTTC. This rearrangement joins TRBV7-8 to TRBJ1-2; TRBD1 might be the D (5 bases). This CDR3 is 13 amino acids long. The V and J ends lost 1 base and 2 bases respectively, with 5 bases between them. Germline CDR1 SGHVS, CDR2 FQNEAQ.

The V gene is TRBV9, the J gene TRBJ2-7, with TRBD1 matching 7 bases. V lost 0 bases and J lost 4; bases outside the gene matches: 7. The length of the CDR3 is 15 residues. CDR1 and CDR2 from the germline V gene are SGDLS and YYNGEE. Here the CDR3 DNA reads TGTGCCAGCAGCGTAGGAGGGGGCGGTGGGTACGAGCAGTACTTC. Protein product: CASSVGGGGGYEQYF.

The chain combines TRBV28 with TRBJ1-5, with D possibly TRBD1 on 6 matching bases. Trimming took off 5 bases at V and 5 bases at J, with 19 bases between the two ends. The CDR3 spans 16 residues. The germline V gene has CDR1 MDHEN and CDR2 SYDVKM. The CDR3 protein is CASSPTQGIEDQPQHF. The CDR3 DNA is TGTGCCAGCAGTCCCACTCAGGGGATTGAGGATCAGCCCCAGCATTTT.

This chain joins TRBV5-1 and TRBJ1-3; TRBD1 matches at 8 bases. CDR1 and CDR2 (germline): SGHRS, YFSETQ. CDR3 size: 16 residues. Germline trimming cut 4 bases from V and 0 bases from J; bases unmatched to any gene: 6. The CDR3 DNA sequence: TGCGCCAGCAGCACCGGGACAGGAAACTCTGGAAACACCATATATTTT. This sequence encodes CASSTGTGNSGNTIYF.

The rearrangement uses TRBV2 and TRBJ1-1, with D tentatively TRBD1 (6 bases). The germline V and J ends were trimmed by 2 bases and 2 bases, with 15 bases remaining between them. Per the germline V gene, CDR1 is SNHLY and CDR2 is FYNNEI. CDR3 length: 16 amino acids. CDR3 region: CASSEMGADYNTEAFF. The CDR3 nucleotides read TGTGCCAGCAGTGAAATGGGGGCGGATTATAACACTGAAGCTTTCTTT.

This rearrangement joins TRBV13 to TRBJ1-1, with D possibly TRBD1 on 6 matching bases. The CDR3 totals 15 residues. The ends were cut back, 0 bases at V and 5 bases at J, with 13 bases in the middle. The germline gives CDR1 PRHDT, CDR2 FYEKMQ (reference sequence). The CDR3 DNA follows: TGTGCCAGCAGCTTAGGTCACAGGGTTGGGACTGAAGCTTTCTTT. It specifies CASSLGHRVGTEAFF.

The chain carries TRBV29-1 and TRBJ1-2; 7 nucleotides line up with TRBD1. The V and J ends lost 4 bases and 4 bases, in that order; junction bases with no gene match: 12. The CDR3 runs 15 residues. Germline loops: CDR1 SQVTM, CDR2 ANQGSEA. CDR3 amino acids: CSVVGGVTGSYGYTF. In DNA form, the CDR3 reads TGCAGCGTTGTCGGGGGTGTGACAGGGTCCTATGGCTACACCTTC. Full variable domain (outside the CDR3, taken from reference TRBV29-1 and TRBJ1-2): SAVISQKPSRDICQRGTSLTIQCQVDSQVTMMFWYRQQPGQSLTLIATANQGSEATYESGFVIDKFPISRPNLTFSTLTVSNMSPEDSSIYLCSVVGGVTGSYGYTFGSGTRLTVV.

The CDR3 loop is CASSVGRRGAEQYF. Written as DNA, the CDR3 is TGTGCCAGCAGCGTAGGGCGCAGGGGTGCCGAGCAGTACTTC. This chain joins TRBV9 and TRBJ2-7; D may be TRBD1 (6 bases). Germline V gene data show CDR1 as SGDLS and CDR2 as YYNGEE. The V end lost 0 bases, the J end lost 6 bases, and 13 bases lay between the germline ends. The CDR3 has 14 amino acids.

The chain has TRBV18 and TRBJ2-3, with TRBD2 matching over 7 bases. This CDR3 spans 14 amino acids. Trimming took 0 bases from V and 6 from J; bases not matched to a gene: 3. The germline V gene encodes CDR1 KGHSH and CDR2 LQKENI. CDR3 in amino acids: CASSPPAGDDTQYF. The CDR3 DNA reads TGTGCCAGCTCACCACCGGCGGGGGATGATACGCAGTATTTT.

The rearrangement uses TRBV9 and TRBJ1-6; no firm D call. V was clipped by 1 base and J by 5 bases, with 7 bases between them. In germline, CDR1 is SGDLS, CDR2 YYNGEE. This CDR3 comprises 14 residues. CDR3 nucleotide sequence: TGTGCCAGCAGCGTAACCACAAATAATTCACCCCTCCACTTT. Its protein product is CASSVTTNNSPLHF.

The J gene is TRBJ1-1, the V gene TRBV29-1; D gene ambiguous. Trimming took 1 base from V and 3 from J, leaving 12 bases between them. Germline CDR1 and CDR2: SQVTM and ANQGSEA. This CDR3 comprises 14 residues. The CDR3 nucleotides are TGCAGCGTTGAAGGAGGGTTTGAGGACACTGAAGCTTTCTTT. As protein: CSVEGGFEDTEAFF. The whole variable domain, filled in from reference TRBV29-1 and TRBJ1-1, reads SAVISQKPSRDICQRGTSLTIQCQVDSQVTMMFWYRQQPGQSLTLIATANQGSEATYESGFVIDKFPISRPNLTFSTLTVSNMSPEDSSIYLCSVEGGFEDTEAFFGQGTRLTVV.

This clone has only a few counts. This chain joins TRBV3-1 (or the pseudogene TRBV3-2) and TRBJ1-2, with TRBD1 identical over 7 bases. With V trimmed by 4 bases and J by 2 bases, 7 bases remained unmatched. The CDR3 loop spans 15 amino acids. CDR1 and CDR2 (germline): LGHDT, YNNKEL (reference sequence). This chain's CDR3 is CASSLQTGQNYGYTF. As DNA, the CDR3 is TGTGCCAGCAGCCTACAAACGGGACAGAACTATGGCTACACCTTC.

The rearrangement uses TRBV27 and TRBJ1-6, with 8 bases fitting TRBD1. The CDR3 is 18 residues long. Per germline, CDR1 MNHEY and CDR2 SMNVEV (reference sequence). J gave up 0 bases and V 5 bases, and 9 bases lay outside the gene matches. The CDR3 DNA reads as TGTGCCAGCAGTAGGGACTGGGACAGGAGCTCCTATAATTCACCCCTCCACTTT. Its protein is CASSRDWDRSSYNSPLHF.

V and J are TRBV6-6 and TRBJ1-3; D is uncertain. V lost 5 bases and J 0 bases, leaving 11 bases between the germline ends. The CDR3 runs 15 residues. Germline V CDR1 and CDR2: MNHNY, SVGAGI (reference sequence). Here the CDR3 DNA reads TGTGCCAGCAGTCCCACGGGGTCCTCTGGAAACACCATATATTTT. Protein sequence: CASSPTGSSGNTIYF.

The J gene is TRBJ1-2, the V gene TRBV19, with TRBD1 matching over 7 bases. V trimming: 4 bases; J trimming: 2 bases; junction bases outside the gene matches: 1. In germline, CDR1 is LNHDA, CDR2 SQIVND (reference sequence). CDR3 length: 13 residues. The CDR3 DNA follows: TGTGCCAGTAGTAGGGGACAGAACTATGGCTACACCTTC. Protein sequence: CASSRGQNYGYTF.

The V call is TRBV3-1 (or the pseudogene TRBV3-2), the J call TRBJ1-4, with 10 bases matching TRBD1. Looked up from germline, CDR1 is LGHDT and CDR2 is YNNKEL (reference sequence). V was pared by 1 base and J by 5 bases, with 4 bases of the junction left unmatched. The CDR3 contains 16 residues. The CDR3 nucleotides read TGTGCCAGCAGCCAAGGAAGGGGACAGGGGAATGAAAAACTGTTTTTT. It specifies CASSQGRGQGNEKLFF.

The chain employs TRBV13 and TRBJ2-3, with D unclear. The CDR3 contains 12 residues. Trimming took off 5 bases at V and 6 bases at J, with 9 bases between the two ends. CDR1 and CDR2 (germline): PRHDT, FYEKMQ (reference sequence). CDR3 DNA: TGTGCCAGCAGCGTCTCCGGGGATACGCAGTATTTT. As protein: CASSVSGDTQYF.

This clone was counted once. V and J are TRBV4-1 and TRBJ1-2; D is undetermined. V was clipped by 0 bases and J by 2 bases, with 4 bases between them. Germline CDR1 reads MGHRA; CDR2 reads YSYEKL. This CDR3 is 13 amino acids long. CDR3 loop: CASSQDPNYGYTF. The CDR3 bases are TGCGCCAGCAGCCAAGATCCGAACTATGGCTACACCTTC.

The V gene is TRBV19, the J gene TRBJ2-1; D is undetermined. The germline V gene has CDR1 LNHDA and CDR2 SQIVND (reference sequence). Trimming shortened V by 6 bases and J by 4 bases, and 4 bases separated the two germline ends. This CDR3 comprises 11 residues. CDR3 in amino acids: CASSNYNEQFF. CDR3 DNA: TGTGCCAGTAGCAATTACAATGAGCAGTTCTTC.